This T cell receptor (beta chain) was obtained from a study of blood T cell repertoires in COVID-19. Overall study: PBMCs, B-cell-depleted T cells, or T cells were the source of the cDNA or gDNA that made up the material.

In the source study's methods: It was from reference gene primer amplification that nucleated cell counts were estimated. Profiling relied on immunoSEQ multiplex PCR, and the TCRdb table lists in-frame clones only, not all of them. That table is the source of V, J and clone size, and D and trimming were worked out from the DNA. The table shows 170,000 or so clones, with 86% occurring only once. The CDR3 totals 14 residues. Per germline, CDR1 SGHTA and CDR2 FQGNSA. Trimming stripped 4 bases from V and 2 bases from J, with 11 bases between. V gene TRBV7-2 combines with J gene TRBJ1-2, with D possibly matching TRBD1 (6 bases). The sequencing input was peripheral blood. The TCR was taken from a man aged 45-65 years with active or convalescent COVID-19. The CDR3 DNA sequence: TGTGCCAGCAGCTATCCCGGACAGAACTATGGCTACACCTTC. This translates into CASSYPGQNYGYTF.